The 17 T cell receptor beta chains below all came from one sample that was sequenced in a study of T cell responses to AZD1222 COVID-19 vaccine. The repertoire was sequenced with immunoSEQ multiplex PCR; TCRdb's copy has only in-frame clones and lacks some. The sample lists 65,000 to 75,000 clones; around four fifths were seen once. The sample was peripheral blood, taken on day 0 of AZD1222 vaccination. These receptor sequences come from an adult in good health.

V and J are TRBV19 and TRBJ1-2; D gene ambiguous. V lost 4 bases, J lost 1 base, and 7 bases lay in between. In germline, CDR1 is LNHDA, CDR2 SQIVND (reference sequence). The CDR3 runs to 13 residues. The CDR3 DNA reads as TGTGCCAGTAGTACCAACAGTAACTATGGCTACACCTTC. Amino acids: CASSTNSNYGYTF.

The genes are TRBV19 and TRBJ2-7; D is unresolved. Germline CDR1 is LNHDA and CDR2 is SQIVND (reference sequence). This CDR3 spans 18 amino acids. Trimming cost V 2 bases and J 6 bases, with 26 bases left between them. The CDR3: CASSILGPGNLTPLEQYF. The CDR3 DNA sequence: TGTGCCAGTAGTATACTTGGCCCAGGCAACCTAACCCCTCTCGAGCAGTACTTC. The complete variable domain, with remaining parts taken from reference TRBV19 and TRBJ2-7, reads DGGITQSPKYLFRKEGQNVTLSCEQNLNHDAMYWYRQDPGQGLRLIYYSQIVNDFQKGDIAEGYSVSREKKESFPLTVTSAQKNPTAFYLCASSILGPGNLTPLEQYFGPGTRLTVT.

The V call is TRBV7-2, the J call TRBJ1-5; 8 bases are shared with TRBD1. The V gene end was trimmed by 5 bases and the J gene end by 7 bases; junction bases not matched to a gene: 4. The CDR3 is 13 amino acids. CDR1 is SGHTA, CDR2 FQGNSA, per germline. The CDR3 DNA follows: TGTGCCAGCAGCGGGACAGGCAGGCAGCCCCAGCATTTT. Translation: CASSGTGRQPQHF.

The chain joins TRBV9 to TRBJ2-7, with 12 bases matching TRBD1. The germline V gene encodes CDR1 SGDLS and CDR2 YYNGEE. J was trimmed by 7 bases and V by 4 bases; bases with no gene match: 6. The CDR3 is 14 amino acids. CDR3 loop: CASSPRDRGREQYF. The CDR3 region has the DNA TGTGCCAGCAGCCCAAGGGACAGGGGGCGAGAGCAGTACTTC. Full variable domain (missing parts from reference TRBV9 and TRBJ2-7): DSGVTQTPKHLITATGQRVTLRCSPRSGDLSVYWYQQSLDQGLQFLIQYYNGEERAKGNILERFSAQQFPDLHSELNLSSLELGDSALYFCASSPRDRGREQYFGPGTRLTVT.

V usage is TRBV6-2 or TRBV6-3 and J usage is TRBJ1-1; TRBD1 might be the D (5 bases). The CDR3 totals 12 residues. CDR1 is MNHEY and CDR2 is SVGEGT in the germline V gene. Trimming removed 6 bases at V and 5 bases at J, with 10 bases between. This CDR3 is CASSRGYTEAFF. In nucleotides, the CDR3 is TGTGCCAGCAGCCGGGGGTATACTGAAGCTTTCTTT.

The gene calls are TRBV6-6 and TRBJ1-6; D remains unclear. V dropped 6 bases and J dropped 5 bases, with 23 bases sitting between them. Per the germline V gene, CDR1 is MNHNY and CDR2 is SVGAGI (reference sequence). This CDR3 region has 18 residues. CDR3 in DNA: TGTGCCAGCAGGCGAACCGGGCCCCGAGGCGTGGATAATTCACCCCTCCACTTT. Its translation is CASRRTGPRGVDNSPLHF.

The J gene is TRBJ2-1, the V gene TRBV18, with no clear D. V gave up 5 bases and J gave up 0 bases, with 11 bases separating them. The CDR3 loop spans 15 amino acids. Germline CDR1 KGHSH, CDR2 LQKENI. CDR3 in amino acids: CASSSTKSSYNEQFF. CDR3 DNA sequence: TGTGCCAGCTCATCAACCAAAAGCTCCTACAATGAGCAGTTCTTC.

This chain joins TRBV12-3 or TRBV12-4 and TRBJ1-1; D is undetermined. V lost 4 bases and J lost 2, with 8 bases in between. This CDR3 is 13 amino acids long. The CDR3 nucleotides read TGTGCCAGCAGTTCCTTGGATAACACTGAAGCTTTCTTT. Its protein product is CASSSLDNTEAFF.

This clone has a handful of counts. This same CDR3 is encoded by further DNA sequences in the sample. CDR3 bases: TGTGCCAGCAGTTTGACAGGGAACTATGGCTACACCTTC. Its protein product is CASSLTGNYGYTF. This chain joins TRBV28 and TRBJ1-2; TRBD1 matches 7 bases. V lost 3 bases and J lost 2; bases outside the gene matches: 0. Germline CDR1 is MDHEN and CDR2 is SYDVKM. The CDR3 runs to 13 residues.

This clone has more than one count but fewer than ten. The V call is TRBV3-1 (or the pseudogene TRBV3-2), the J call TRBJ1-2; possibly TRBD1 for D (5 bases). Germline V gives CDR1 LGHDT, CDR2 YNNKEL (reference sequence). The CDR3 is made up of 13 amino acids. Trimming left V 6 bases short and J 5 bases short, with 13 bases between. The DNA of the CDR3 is TGTGCCAGCAGTTCCGGGACGGATTATGGCTACACCTTC. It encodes CASSSGTDYGYTF.

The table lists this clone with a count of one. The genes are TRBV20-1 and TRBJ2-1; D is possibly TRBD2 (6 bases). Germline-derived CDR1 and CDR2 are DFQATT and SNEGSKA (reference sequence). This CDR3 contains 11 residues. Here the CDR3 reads CSRDSYNEQFF. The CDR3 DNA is TGCAGCCGGGACTCTTACAATGAGCAGTTCTTC.

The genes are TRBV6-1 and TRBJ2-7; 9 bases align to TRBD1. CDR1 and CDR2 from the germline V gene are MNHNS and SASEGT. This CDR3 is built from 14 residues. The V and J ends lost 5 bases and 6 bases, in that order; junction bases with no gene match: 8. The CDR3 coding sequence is TGTGCCAGCAGTTTTAGACAGGGGGGAGGCGAGCAGTACTTC. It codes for CASSFRQGGGEQYF.

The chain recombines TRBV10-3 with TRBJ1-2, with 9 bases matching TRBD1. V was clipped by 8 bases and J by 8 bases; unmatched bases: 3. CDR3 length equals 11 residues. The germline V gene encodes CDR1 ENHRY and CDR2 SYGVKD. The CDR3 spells CAIGDREGYTF. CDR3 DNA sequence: TGTGCCATCGGGGACAGGGAAGGCTACACCTTC.

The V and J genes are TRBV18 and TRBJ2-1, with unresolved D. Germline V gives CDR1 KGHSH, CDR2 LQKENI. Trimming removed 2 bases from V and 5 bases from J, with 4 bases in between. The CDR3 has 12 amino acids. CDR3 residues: CASSPVDNEQFF. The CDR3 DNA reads TGTGCCAGCTCACCAGTGGACAATGAGCAGTTCTTC.

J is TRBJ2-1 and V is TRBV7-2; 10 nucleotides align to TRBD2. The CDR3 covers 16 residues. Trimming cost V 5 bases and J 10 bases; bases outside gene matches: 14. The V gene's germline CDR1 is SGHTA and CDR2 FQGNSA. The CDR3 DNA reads TGTGCCAGCAGCCCTATCAGCGGGAGGGCCGGACGGGAGCAGTTCTTC. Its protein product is CASSPISGRAGREQFF.

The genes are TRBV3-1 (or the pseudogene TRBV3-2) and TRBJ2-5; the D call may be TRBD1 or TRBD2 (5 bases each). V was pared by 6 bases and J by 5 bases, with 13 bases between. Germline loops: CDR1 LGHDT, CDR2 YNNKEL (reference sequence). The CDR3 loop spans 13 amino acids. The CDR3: CASRGRPMETQYF. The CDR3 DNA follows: TGTGCCAGCAGGGGACGACCTATGGAGACCCAGTACTTC.

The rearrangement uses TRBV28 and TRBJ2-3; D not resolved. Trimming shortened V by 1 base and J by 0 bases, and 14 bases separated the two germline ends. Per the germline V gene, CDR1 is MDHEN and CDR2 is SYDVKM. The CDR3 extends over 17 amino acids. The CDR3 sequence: CASSLSSPGSSTDTQYF. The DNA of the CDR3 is TGTGCCAGCAGTTTATCGTCTCCGGGCTCCAGCACAGATACGCAGTATTTT.